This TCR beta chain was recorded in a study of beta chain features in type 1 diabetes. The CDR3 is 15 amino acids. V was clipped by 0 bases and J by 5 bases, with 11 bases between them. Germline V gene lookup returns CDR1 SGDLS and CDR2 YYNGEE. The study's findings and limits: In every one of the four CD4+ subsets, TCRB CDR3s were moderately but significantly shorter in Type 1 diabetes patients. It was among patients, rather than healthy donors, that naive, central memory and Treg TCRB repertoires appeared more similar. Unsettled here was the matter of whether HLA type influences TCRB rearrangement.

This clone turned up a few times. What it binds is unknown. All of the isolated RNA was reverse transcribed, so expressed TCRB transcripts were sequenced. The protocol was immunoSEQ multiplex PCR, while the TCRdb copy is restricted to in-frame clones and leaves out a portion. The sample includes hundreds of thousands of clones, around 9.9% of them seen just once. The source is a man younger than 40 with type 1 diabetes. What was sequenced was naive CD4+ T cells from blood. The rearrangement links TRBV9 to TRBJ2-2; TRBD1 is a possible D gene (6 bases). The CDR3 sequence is CASSVGGGYTGELFF. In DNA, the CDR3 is TGTGCCAGCAGCGTAGGAGGGGGTTATACCGGGGAGCTGTTTTTT.